This T cell receptor (beta chain) originates from a study of TIL therapy for anti-PD-1-resistant metastatic lung cancer. The junction had 8 bases not matched to a gene; V was cut back by 6 bases and J by 2 bases. The CDR3 spans 15 residues. Per germline, CDR1 LNHDA and CDR2 SQIVND (reference sequence). The libraries were made with immunoSEQ v3. TCRdb's table, derived via immunoSEQ multiplex PCR, lists solely in-frame clones and lacks some. Among about 60,000 clones listed, 55% to 75% were seen once. Concerning this clone itself: Its antigen is not identified.

The time point was: pre-treatment sample, taken before nivolumab and TIL therapy. The study, taken as a whole, reports: Infused TIL clonotypes partially replaced the baseline blood repertoire, then decayed over months.

J is TRBJ1-1 and V is TRBV19, with 8 positions matching TRBD1. The source was blood, collected at baseline. The receptor comes from a person aged 25 to 85 with non-small cell lung cancer. The CDR3 spells CASRPGQVLNTEAFF. The CDR3 DNA reads TGTGCCAGTAGACCGGGACAGGTACTTAACACTGAAGCTTTCTTT.